Listed here are 20 T cell receptor beta chains from one sample, sequenced in a study of vaccination and CD4 T cells after COVID-19. Their cognate antigens are unknown. The treatment denotes: roughly 10-day PBMC culture with coronavirus spike peptide pools or control peptides (ViraFEST assay). With the Oncomine TCR Beta short-read assay, DNA from cultured CD4+ T cells was sequenced. TCRdb independently ran MiXCR on the PCR reads; one entry per CDR3 protein. In the table there are 15,000 to 20,000 distinct CDR3 sequences, about 40% of which are singletons. Sequenced: CD4+ T cells from blood, cultured in vitro. Receptor source: a human donor who had recovered from COVID-19.

This clonotype came up a few times. The chain is built from TRBV10-1 and TRBJ2-2; unclear D gene. V shed 6 bases and J shed 1 base, with 6 bases lying between them. CDR3 size: 13 residues. Germline values: CDR1 WNHNN, CDR2 SYGVQD (reference sequence). The chain's CDR3 is CASREQNTGELFF. CDR3 DNA sequence: TGCGCCAGCAGAGAACAGAACACCGGGGAGCTGTTTTTT.

The chain links TRBV19 to TRBJ1-5, with D perhaps TRBD1 (6 bases). Germline V gene data show CDR1 as LNHDA and CDR2 as SQIVND (reference sequence). The CDR3 length is 14 residues. Trimming stripped 10 bases from V and 6 bases from J, with 19 bases between. The CDR3 sequence is CATRPIGGAQPQHF. For the CDR3, the DNA is TGTGCCACACGACCAATAGGGGGTGCTCAGCCCCAGCATTTT.

The chain joins TRBV7-9 to TRBJ1-5; D uncertain. The V gene's germline CDR1 is SEHNR and CDR2 FQNEAQ (reference sequence). Trimming cost V 3 bases and J 6 bases, with 12 bases left between them. The CDR3 sequence is 14 residues long. The CDR3: CASSFLGESQPQHF. For the CDR3, the DNA is TGTGCCAGCAGCTTTCTTGGGGAGTCTCAGCCCCAGCATTTT.

The sample holds a few counts of this clonotype. The J gene is TRBJ1-6, the V gene TRBV7-9, with 9 bases aligning to TRBD1. This CDR3 has 15 residues. V shed 5 bases and J 7 bases; nucleotides not matched to a gene: 6. Germline V gives CDR1 SEHNR, CDR2 FQNEAQ (reference sequence). Here the CDR3 DNA reads TGTGCCAGCAGCGCTCGACAGGGGGGAAATTCACCCCTCCACTTT. Translated, it gives CASSARQGGNSPLHF.

The sample holds a few counts of this clonotype. The genes are TRBV20-1 and TRBJ1-4, with D uncertain. The CDR3 length is 14 residues. Germline V gene sequence: CDR1 DFQATT, CDR2 SNEGSKA (reference sequence). V was shortened by 2 bases and J by 7 bases, with 14 bases between the two germline ends. In nucleotides, the CDR3 is TGCAGTGCTAGACAGACACCCGTTACTGAAAAACTGTTTTTT. The encoded protein is CSARQTPVTEKLFF.

The rearrangement joins TRBV5-1 to TRBJ2-7; a weak D match, TRBD1 (5 bases). CDR3 length: 12 amino acids. Trimming stripped 4 bases from V and 4 bases from J, with 9 bases between. Germline V gene data show CDR1 as SGHRS and CDR2 as YFSETQ. As DNA, the CDR3 is TGCGCCAGCAGCGCCGACAGATACGAGCAGTACTTC. Its protein product is CASSADRYEQYF.

This chain connects TRBV20-1 to TRBJ2-1, with 11 bases lining up with TRBD2. Germline CDR1 and CDR2: DFQATT and SNEGSKA (reference sequence). V lost 3 bases to trimming and J lost 7 bases; unmatched junction nucleotides: 14. This CDR3 spans 17 amino acids. The CDR3 bases are TGCAGTGCTAGCCCTAGCGGGAGGCGGCTATATATTAATGAGCAGTTCTTC. Translation: CSASPSGRRLYINEQFF.

The gene calls are TRBV30 and TRBJ2-3, with 8 bases matching TRBD2. J gave up 7 bases and V 2 bases, and 5 bases lay outside the gene matches. The germline gives CDR1 GTSNPN, CDR2 SVGIG (reference sequence). CDR3 length: 13 residues. The CDR3 here is CAWSQAGVHTQYF. The CDR3 region has the DNA TGTGCCTGGAGTCAAGCGGGAGTACATACGCAGTATTTT.

The table lists this clonotype with a few counts. CDR3 in amino acids: CASSDERRTDGYEQYF. CDR3 coding DNA: TGTGCCAGCAGTGATGAGAGGAGGACAGACGGATACGAGCAGTACTTC. The chain carries TRBV25-1 and TRBJ2-7; TRBD1 is a possible D gene (6 bases). Trimming removed 3 bases from V and 4 bases from J, with 19 bases in between. The CDR3 sequence is 16 residues long. Germline CDR1 MGHDK, CDR2 SYGVNS.

In DNA form, the CDR3 reads TGTGCCAGCAGCACGACAGATCTACTAGCGGGAGATAGGGAGACCCAGTACTTC. Protein product: CASSTTDLLAGDRETQYF. The chain recombines TRBV11-2 with TRBJ2-5; 11 bases align to TRBD2. Germline CDR1 reads SGHAT; CDR2 reads FQNNGV. The length of the CDR3 is 18 residues. With V trimmed by 5 bases and J by 5 bases, 16 bases remained unmatched.

The chain uses TRBV4-3 and TRBJ2-3, with 9 bases that match TRBD2. The CDR3 is made up of 20 amino acids. V lost 0 bases to trimming and J lost 0 bases; unmatched junction nucleotides: 13. Germline V CDR1 and CDR2: LGHNA, YSLEER. The CDR3 sequence: CASSQDPSYQTSGSTDTQYF. In DNA form, the CDR3 reads TGCGCCAGCAGCCAAGACCCATCCTATCAGACTAGCGGTAGCACAGATACGCAGTATTTT.

This clonotype has a handful of counts. This chain uses TRBV6-2 or TRBV6-3 with TRBJ1-2, with D perhaps TRBD1 (6 bases). CDR3 length: 13 residues. V lost 8 bases and J 5 bases, leaving 15 bases between the germline ends. The germline gives CDR1 MNHEY, CDR2 SVGEGT. CDR3 sequence: CASRDTDSYGYTF. As DNA, the CDR3 is TGTGCCAGCCGGGACACCGACTCATATGGCTACACCTTC.

This clonotype came up a few times. The rearrangement uses TRBV6-1 and TRBJ2-1; D remains ambiguous. CDR1 is MNHNS and CDR2 is SASEGT in the germline V gene. This CDR3 has 14 residues. V gave up 4 bases and J gave up 3 bases, with 10 bases separating them. CDR3 protein: CASSARLIYNEQFF. CDR3 sequence (DNA): TGTGCCAGCAGTGCTAGACTTATCTACAATGAGCAGTTCTTC.

This CDR3 reads CASSPKGVVYEQYF. The CDR3 nucleotides read TGCGCCAGCAGCCCAAAGGGTGTTGTGTACGAGCAGTACTTC. This sequence joins TRBV4-3 and TRBJ2-7; D is unclear. This CDR3 has 14 residues. The germline gives CDR1 LGHNA, CDR2 YSLEER. Trimming left V 4 bases short and J 4 bases short, with 14 bases between.

This clonotype came up a few times. The rearrangement links TRBV20-1 to TRBJ2-3; D remains ambiguous. Per germline, CDR1 DFQATT and CDR2 SNEGSKA (reference sequence). The CDR3 totals 13 residues. V lost 6 bases and J lost 2, with 12 bases in between. CDR3 protein: CSARPWDTDTQYF. CDR3 coding DNA: TGCAGTGCCAGGCCATGGGACACAGATACGCAGTATTTT.

This clonotype was seen only a few times. The J gene is TRBJ2-4, the V gene TRBV27; the D gene is possibly TRBD1 (5 bases). The length of the CDR3 is 13 residues. Trimming removed 5 bases at V and 5 bases at J, with 10 bases between. CDR1 and CDR2 (germline): MNHEY, SMNVEV (reference sequence). DNA of the CDR3: TGTGCCAGCAGTACGACAGCTCAAAACATTCAGTACTTC. Encoded protein: CASSTTAQNIQYF.

CDR3 in amino acids: CASSLSGGGAGSNQPQHF. The CDR3 DNA sequence: TGTGCCAGCAGTTTATCAGGTGGGGGGGCGGGCAGCAATCAGCCCCAGCATTTT. The chain is built from TRBV12-3 or TRBV12-4 and TRBJ1-5; TRBD1 might be the D (6 bases). Trimming pared 2 bases from V and 1 base from J, leaving 18 bases between. The CDR3 covers 18 residues.

In its sample, this clonotype was seen a few times. The chain recombines TRBV6-1 with TRBJ2-7; 7 nucleotides agree with TRBD1. The V gene end was trimmed by 6 bases and the J gene end by 3 bases; junction bases not matched to a gene: 2. CDR3 length: 12 amino acids. Germline CDR1 and CDR2: MNHNS and SASEGT. CDR3: CASSGTVYEQYF. In DNA, the CDR3 is TGTGCCAGCAGCGGGACAGTCTACGAGCAGTACTTC.

This clonotype was recorded only once. The rearrangement links TRBV15 to TRBJ2-1; D might be TRBD2 (6 bases). Germline V lookup: CDR1 LNHNV, CDR2 YYDKDF (reference sequence). The CDR3 length is 15 residues. Trimming pared 5 bases from V and 6 bases from J, leaving 17 bases between. In nucleotides, the CDR3 is TGTGCCACCAGCCGCCCAGCGGGCGACGTCAATGAGCAGTTCTTC. Amino acid sequence: CATSRPAGDVNEQFF.

This clonotype was counted only a few times. V is TRBV6-5 and J is TRBJ1-1; 7 nucleotides align to TRBD1. CDR3 length: 14 amino acids. The V and J ends lost 0 bases and 5 bases, in that order; junction bases with no gene match: 3. Looked up from germline, CDR1 is MNHEY and CDR2 is SVGAGI. This CDR3 is CASSYSEGATEAFF. The CDR3, as DNA: TGTGCCAGCAGTTACTCGGAGGGGGCGACTGAAGCTTTCTTT.